Listed below are T cell receptor beta chains from one sample, sequenced in a study of Graves' ophthalmopathy and Graves' hyperthyroidism. Each CDR3 protein is one row after TCRdb ran MiXCR on the multiplex PCR reads. Among a few hundred thousand distinct CDR3 sequences listed, about a sixth were seen once. Sequencing used peripheral blood. The receptor set was obtained from an adult woman with stable Graves' hyperthyroidism. CDR3s include the opening cysteine and the closing phenylalanine or tryptophan. Each record gives: D gene, V gene, J gene, CDR3 protein. A D gene is named only where the DNA matches it firmly.

>.|TRBV4-1|TRBJ1-2
CASSQDLGLYGYTF
>.|TRBV28|TRBJ1-1
CASSDGDTEAFF
>.|TRBV12-3/TRBV12-4|TRBJ1-1
CASSRGGWDTEAFF
>TRBD1|TRBV30|TRBJ1-1
CAWRKDRGPEAFF
>.|TRBV7-9|TRBJ2-7
CASSSDSLEQYF
>.|TRBV15|TRBJ2-5
CATSTEGSVFQETQYF
>.|TRBV4-1|TRBJ2-5
CASSQAGTSEVETQYF
>.|TRBV30|TRBJ1-2
CAWTHQPGGYGYTF
>TRBD1|TRBV20-1|TRBJ2-7
CSAEDRGPLEQYF
>TRBD2|TRBV28|TRBJ2-7
CASRGTNGGYEQYF
>TRBD1|TRBV20-1|TRBJ2-7
CSAYRDRGIGEQYF
>.|TRBV12-3/TRBV12-4|TRBJ2-4
CASSPTGMREWAKNIQYF
>.|TRBV18|TRBJ2-2
CASSPPGQNTGELFF
>.|TRBV12-3/TRBV12-4|TRBJ2-7
CASSLSGPGFYEQYF
>.|TRBV28|TRBJ1-6
CASSFQPVQVLHF
>.|TRBV18|TRBJ2-2
CASSPITGELFF
>TRBD2|TRBV6-2/TRBV6-3|TRBJ2-2
CASSYFLAGGTGELFF
>TRBD1|TRBV28|TRBJ2-5
CASSPQGARRETQYF
>TRBD1|TRBV28|TRBJ2-6
CASSLGTDISGANVLTF
>TRBD1|TRBV2|TRBJ2-2
CASKGTANTGELFF
>.|TRBV6-2/TRBV6-3|TRBJ1-5
CATGDGQPQHF
>.|TRBV30|TRBJ2-2
CAWSGGSTGELFF
>.|TRBV4-1|TRBJ2-7
CASSQEFTGFSSYEQYF
>.|TRBV6-2/TRBV6-3|TRBJ2-6
CASSSPGTPLSGANVLTF
>TRBD2|TRBV7-8|TRBJ2-7
CASSLLRGAVLGYEQYF
>.|TRBV6-1|TRBJ1-5
CASSQVSNQPQHF
>TRBD1|TRBV7-8|TRBJ2-2
CASSSRTGYNTGELFF
>.|TRBV7-3|TRBJ2-5
CASSSQGRGETQYF
>TRBD2|TRBV7-9|TRBJ2-5
CASSPGGFQETQYF
>TRBD2|TRBV6-4|TRBJ2-7
CASSGSQAGPPYEQYF
>.|TRBV25-1|TRBJ2-7
CASSGSRGNYEQYF
>TRBD1|TRBV20-1|TRBJ1-2
CRGGTEGFGYTF
>TRBD1|TRBV7-8|TRBJ2-7
CASSLGQGNVNEQYF
>TRBD2|TRBV20-1|TRBJ2-5
CSARDGTSGEEETQYF
>.|TRBV9|TRBJ2-5
CASSGGAAEETQYF
>.|TRBV2|TRBJ2-5
CASSEKLETQYF
>TRBD1|TRBV11-2|TRBJ1-1
CASSLSTAGQERKAFF
>.|TRBV11-2|TRBJ2-6
CASSLRELNSGANVLTF
>.|TRBV29-1|TRBJ2-4
CSVANSGIQYF
>TRBD1|TRBV29-1|TRBJ1-2
CSVRDRVDYGYTF
>.|TRBV12-3/TRBV12-4|TRBJ1-6
CASSFGTPYNSPLHF
>.|TRBV5-8|TRBJ2-4
CASSFGLAPGNIQYF
>TRBD1|TRBV27|TRBJ1-2
CASSTGQGANYGYTF
>TRBD1|TRBV20-1|TRBJ2-2
CSARQGAGELFF
>.|TRBV6-2/TRBV6-3|TRBJ2-7
CASSYAHEQYF
>TRBD1|TRBV24-1|TRBJ1-1
CATSVTGTDTEAFF
>.|TRBV27|TRBJ1-1
CASSSTGGLWEAFF
>.|TRBV12-3/TRBV12-4|TRBJ1-2
CASSLLTPASYGYTF
>TRBD1|TRBV7-2|TRBJ1-1
CASSLRTGMNTEAFF